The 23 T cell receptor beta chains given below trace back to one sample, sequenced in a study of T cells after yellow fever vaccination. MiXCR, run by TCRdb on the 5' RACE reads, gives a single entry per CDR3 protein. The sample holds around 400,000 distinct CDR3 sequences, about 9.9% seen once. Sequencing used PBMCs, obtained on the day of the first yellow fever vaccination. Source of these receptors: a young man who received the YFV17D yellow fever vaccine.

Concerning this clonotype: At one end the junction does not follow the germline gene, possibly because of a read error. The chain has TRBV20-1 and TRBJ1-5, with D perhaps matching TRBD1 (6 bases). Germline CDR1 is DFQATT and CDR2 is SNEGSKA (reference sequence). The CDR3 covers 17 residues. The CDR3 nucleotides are TGCAGTGGTAGACAGGAGAGGGATATATATAGCAATCAGCCCCAGCATTTT. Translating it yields CSGRQERDIYSNQPQHF.

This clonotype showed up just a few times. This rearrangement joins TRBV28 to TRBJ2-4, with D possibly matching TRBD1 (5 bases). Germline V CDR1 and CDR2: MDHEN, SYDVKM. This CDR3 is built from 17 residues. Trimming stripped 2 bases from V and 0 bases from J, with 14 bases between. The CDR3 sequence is CASSLRGFSLAKNIQYF. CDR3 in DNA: TGTGCCAGCAGTTTAAGGGGTTTCTCACTAGCCAAAAACATTCAGTACTTC. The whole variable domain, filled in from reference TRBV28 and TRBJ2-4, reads DVKVTQSSRYLVKRTGEKVFLECVQDMDHENMFWYRQDPGLGLRLIYFSYDVKMKEKGDIPEGYSVSREKKERFSLILESASTNQTSMYLCASSLRGFSLAKNIQYFGAGTRLSVL.

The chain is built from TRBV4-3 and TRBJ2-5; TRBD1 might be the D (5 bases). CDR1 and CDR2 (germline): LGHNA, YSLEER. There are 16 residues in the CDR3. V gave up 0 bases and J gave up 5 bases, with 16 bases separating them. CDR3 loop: CASSQDQDTGKETQYF. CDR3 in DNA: TGCGCCAGCAGCCAAGATCAGGATACAGGAAAGGAGACCCAGTACTTC.

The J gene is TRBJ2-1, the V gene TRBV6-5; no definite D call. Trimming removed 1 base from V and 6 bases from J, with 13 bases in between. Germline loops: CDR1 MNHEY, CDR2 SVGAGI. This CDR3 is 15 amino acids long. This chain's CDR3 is CASSYFPLVSNEQFF. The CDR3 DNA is TGTGCCAGCAGTTACTTCCCCCTAGTCAGCAATGAGCAGTTCTTC.

CDR3 bases: TGTGCCAGCAGCGCAGTAGTGGGGGGGAACACAGATACGCAGTATTTT. Encoded protein: CASSAVVGGNTDTQYF. This chain joins TRBV9 and TRBJ2-3; 7 nucleotides line up with TRBD2. V trimming: 3 bases; J trimming: 2 bases; junction bases outside the gene matches: 9. The CDR3 totals 16 residues. Germline V gives CDR1 SGDLS, CDR2 YYNGEE.

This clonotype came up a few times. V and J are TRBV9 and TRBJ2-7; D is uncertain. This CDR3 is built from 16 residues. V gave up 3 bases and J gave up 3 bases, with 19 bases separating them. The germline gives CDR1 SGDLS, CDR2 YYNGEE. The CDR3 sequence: CASSASSGSYGYEQYF. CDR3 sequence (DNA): TGTGCCAGCAGCGCCTCCTCGGGCTCCTACGGCTACGAGCAGTACTTC.

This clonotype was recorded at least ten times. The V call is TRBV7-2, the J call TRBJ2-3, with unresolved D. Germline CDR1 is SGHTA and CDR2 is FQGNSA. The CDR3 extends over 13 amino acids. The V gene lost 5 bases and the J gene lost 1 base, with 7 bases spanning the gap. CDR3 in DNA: TGTGCCAGCAGCGAGGCACGCACAGATACGCAGTATTTT. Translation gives CASSEARTDTQYF.

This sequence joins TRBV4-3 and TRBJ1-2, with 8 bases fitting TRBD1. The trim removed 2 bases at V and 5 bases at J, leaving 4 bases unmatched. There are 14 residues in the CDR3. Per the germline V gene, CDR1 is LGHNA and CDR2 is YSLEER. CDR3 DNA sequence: TGCGCCAGCAGCCAAACCACAGGGGGGTATGGCTACACCTTC. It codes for CASSQTTGGYGYTF.

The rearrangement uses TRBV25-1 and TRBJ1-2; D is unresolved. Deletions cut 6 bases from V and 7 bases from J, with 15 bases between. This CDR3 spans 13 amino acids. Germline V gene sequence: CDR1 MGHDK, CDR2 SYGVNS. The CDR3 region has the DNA TGTGCCAGCAGAGGAAGTCCTGGGGTTGGCTACACCTTC. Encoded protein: CASRGSPGVGYTF.

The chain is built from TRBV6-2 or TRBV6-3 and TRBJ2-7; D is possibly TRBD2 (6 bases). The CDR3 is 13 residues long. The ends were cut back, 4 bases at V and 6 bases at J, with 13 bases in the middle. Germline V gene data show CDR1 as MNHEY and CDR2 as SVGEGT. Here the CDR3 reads CASSWGLRREQYF. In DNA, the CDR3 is TGTGCCAGCAGTTGGGGACTGAGACGCGAGCAGTACTTC.

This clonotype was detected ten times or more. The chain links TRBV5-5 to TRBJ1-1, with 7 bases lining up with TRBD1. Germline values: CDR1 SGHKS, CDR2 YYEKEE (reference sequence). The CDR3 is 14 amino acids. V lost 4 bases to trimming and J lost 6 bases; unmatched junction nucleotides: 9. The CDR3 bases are TGTGCCAGCAGCAACACCCCCCAGGGGGCTGAAGCTTTCTTT. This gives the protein CASSNTPQGAEAFF.

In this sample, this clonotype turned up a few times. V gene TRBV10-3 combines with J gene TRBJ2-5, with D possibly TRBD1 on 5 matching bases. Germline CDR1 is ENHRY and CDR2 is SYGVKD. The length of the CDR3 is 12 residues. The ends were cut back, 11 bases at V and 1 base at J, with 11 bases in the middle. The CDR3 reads CASTGGQETQYF. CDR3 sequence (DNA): TGTGCCTCCACAGGCGGCCAAGAGACCCAGTACTTC.

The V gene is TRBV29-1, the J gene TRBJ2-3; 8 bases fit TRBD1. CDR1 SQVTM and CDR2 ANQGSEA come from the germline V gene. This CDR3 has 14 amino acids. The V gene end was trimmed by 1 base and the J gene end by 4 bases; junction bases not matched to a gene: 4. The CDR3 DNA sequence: TGCAGCGTTGAAGGACAGGGGTTCCCAGATACGCAGTATTTT. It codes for CSVEGQGFPDTQYF.

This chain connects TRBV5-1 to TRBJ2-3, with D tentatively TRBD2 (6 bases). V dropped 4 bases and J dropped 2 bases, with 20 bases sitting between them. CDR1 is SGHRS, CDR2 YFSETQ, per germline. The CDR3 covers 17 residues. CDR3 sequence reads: CASSAATFSGVTDTQYF. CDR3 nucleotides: TGCGCCAGCAGCGCCGCAACCTTTAGCGGAGTCACAGATACGCAGTATTTT.

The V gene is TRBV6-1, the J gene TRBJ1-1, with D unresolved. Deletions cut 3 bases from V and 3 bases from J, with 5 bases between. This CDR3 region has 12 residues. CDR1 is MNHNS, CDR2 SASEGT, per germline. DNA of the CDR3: TGTGCCAGCAGTGATTTCGACACTGAAGCTTTCTTT. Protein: CASSDFDTEAFF.

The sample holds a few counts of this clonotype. The CDR3 sequence is CASSLKSGAQPQETQYF. For the CDR3, the DNA is TGTGCCAGCAGCCTAAAGTCGGGAGCTCAACCCCAAGAGACCCAGTACTTC. The rearrangement joins TRBV9 to TRBJ2-5; TRBD2 might be the D (6 bases). The CDR3 sequence is 17 residues long. The V gene lost 4 bases and the J gene lost 1 base, with 20 bases spanning the gap. Per the germline V gene, CDR1 is SGDLS and CDR2 is YYNGEE.

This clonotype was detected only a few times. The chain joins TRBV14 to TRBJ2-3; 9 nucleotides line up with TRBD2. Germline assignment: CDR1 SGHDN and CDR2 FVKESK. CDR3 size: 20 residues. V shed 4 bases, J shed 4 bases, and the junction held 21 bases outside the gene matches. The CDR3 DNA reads TGTGCCAGCAGCCGCTGGCCGGAGTTGACTAGCGGTGAGATTGCAGATACGCAGTATTTT. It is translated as CASSRWPELTSGEIADTQYF. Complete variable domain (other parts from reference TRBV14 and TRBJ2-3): EAGVTQFPSHSVIEKGQTVTLRCDPISGHDNLYWYRRVMGKEIKFLLHFVKESKQDESGMPNNRFLAERTGGTYSTLKVQPAELEDSGVYFCASSRWPELTSGEIADTQYFGPGTRLTVL.

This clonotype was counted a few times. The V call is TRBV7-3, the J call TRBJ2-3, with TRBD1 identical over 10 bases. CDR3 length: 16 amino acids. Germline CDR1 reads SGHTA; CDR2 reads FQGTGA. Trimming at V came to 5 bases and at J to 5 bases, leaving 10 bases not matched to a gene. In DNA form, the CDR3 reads TGTGCCAGCAGCCCTCAGACAGGGGGCGAGGTAGATACGCAGTATTTT. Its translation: CASSPQTGGEVDTQYF. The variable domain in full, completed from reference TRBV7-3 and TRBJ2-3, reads GAGVSQTPSNKVTEKGKYVELRCDPISGHTALYWYRQSLGQGPEFLIYFQGTGAADDSGLPNDRFFAVRPEGSVSTLKIQRTERGDSAVYLCASSPQTGGEVDTQYFGPGTRLTVL.

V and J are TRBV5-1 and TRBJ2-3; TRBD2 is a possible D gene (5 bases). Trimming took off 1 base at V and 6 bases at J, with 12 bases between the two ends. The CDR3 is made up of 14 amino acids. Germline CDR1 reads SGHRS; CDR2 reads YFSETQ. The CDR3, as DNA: TGCGCCAGCAGCTTGCGGACTTCCGGGGATACGCAGTATTTT. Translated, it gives CASSLRTSGDTQYF.

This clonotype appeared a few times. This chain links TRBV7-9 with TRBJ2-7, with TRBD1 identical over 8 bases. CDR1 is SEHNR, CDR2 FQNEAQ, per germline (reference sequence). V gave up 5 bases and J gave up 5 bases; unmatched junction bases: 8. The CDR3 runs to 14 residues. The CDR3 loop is CASSPGQGEDEQYF. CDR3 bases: TGTGCCAGCAGCCCCGGACAGGGAGAGGACGAGCAGTACTTC.

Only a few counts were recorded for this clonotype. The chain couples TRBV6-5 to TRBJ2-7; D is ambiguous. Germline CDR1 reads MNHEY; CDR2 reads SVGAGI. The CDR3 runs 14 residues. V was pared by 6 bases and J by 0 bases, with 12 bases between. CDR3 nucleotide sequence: TGTGCCAGCAGCTTACGGACGGACTCCTACGAGCAGTACTTC. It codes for CASSLRTDSYEQYF.

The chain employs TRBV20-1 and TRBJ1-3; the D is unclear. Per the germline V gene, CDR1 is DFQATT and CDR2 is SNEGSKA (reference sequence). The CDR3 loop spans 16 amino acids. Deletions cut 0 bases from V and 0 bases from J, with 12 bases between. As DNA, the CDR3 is TGCAGTGCTAGAGAGGGCAGGTCGAGCTCTGGAAACACCATATATTTT. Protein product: CSAREGRSSSGNTIYF.

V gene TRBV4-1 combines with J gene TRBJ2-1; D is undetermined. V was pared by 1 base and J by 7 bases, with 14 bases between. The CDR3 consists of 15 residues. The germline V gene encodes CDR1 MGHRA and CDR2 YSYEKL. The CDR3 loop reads CASSQVLKAWNEQFF. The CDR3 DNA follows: TGCGCCAGCAGCCAAGTTCTGAAGGCATGGAATGAGCAGTTCTTC.